This passage covers 27 T cell receptor beta chains from one sample sequenced in a study of identical twins. TCRdb recomputed calls from the 5' RACE reads with MiXCR, one row per CDR3 protein. Of about 690,000 distinct CDR3 sequences listed, 21% are singletons. The sample was also reused in another study, on T cells expressing NK-cell markers.

Sequenced sample: PBMCs. These receptors all come from a woman aged 18-29 years in good health.

This chain connects TRBV12-3 or TRBV12-4 to TRBJ2-1, with 7 nucleotides matching TRBD2. The CDR3 is made up of 19 amino acids. J lost 1 base, V lost 3 bases, and 15 bases had no gene match. The CDR3 nucleotides read TGTGCCAGCAGTTTGTGGCTAGCGGTTAATCGCCGTTCCTACAATGAGCAGTTCTTC. Protein product: CASSLWLAVNRRSYNEQFF.

This clonotype was observed at least ten times. CDR3 sequence (DNA): TGTGCCACCAGCAGAGCCGGGCCTTACGGGGGCTACACCTTC. Amino acid sequence: CATSRAGPYGGYTF. This sequence joins TRBV15 and TRBJ1-2, with no clear D. Trimming took off 1 base at V and 8 bases at J, with 14 bases between the two ends. The CDR3 spans 14 residues. Germline lookup yields CDR1 LNHNV and CDR2 YYDKDF (reference sequence).

V and J are TRBV4-2 and TRBJ2-3; TRBD1 might be the D (6 bases). This CDR3 has 13 amino acids. Germline CDR1 is LGHNA and CDR2 is YNFKEQ. The V end was cut by 1 base, the J end by 4 bases, with 6 bases between. The CDR3 DNA reads TGTGCCAGCAGCCAAGCAGGGGCAGATACGCAGTATTTT. Translation: CASSQAGADTQYF.

This clonotype was counted ten times or more. The J gene is TRBJ2-1, the V gene TRBV2; D unresolved. V shed 8 bases and J shed 5 bases, with 7 bases lying between them. Germline V gene data show CDR1 as SNHLY and CDR2 as FYNNEI. The CDR3 totals 11 residues. The CDR3 nucleotides read TGTGCCAGCTCTCAACACAATGAGCAGTTCTTC. This translates into CASSQHNEQFF.

V gene TRBV6-5 combines with J gene TRBJ2-2; unclear D gene. The V and J ends lost 0 bases and 5 bases respectively, with 7 bases between them. The CDR3 contains 14 residues. Per the germline V gene, CDR1 is MNHEY and CDR2 is SVGAGI. CDR3 DNA: TGTGCCAGCAGTTACTCAGGAAGGACCGGGGAGCTGTTTTTT. Residues: CASSYSGRTGELFF.

This chain joins TRBV30 and TRBJ2-7; D gene unclear. This CDR3 is 12 amino acids long. Per the germline V gene, CDR1 is GTSNPN and CDR2 is SVGIG (reference sequence). Trimming removed 2 bases at V and 1 base at J, with 6 bases between. CDR3 in amino acids: CAWSSLSYEQYF. DNA for the CDR3: TGTGCCTGGAGTTCGCTTTCCTACGAGCAGTACTTC.

The chain recombines TRBV12-3 or TRBV12-4 with TRBJ2-3; 8 positions match TRBD2. Germline trimming cut 7 bases from V and 5 bases from J; bases unmatched to any gene: 8. This CDR3 is built from 14 residues. In DNA form, the CDR3 reads TGTGCCAGCACCAGCGGACTAGCTGGAGATACGCAGTATTTT. Translating gives CASTSGLAGDTQYF.

This clonotype was detected ten times or more. This chain joins TRBV6-1 and TRBJ1-5; D uncertain. The CDR3 length is 14 residues. Germline CDR1 MNHNS, CDR2 SASEGT. V lost 5 bases, J lost 0 bases, and 8 bases lay in between. The CDR3 nucleotides are TGTGCCAGCAGTCGCTGGGATAGCAATCAGCCCCAGCATTTT. This sequence encodes CASSRWDSNQPQHF.

This clonotype was detected many times. The V call is TRBV11-2, the J call TRBJ1-1; D is undetermined. Per the germline V gene, CDR1 is SGHAT and CDR2 is FQNNGV. CDR3 length: 14 amino acids. The germline V and J ends were trimmed by 4 bases and 3 bases, with 12 bases remaining between them. This chain's CDR3 is CASSYLNGDTEAFF. The CDR3 DNA reads TGTGCCAGCAGCTACCTTAACGGGGACACTGAAGCTTTCTTT.

This chain joins TRBV3-1 and TRBJ2-1; 8 bases agree with TRBD2. The germline V gene has CDR1 LGHDT and CDR2 YNNKEL (reference sequence). This CDR3 contains 17 residues. After removal of 0 bases from V and 6 bases from J, the junction contained 10 bases not matched to a gene. CDR3 sequence (DNA): TGTGCCAGCAGCCAAGAGGGTACCGGACTAGCCTCCAATGAGCAGTTCTTC. This encodes CASSQEGTGLASNEQFF.

V is TRBV10-3 and J is TRBJ2-5; D ambiguous. V lost 2 bases, J lost 2 bases, and 3 bases lay in between. Germline V gene lookup returns CDR1 ENHRY and CDR2 SYGVKD. The CDR3 contains 12 residues. CDR3 region: CAISEVQETQYF. The CDR3 coding sequence is TGTGCCATCAGTGAGGTGCAAGAGACCCAGTACTTC.

This clonotype came up many times. The chain uses TRBV12-3 or TRBV12-4 and TRBJ2-7, with D maybe TRBD1 (6 bases). V lost 6 bases and J 2 bases, leaving 14 bases between the germline ends. The CDR3 loop spans 14 amino acids. The DNA of the CDR3 is TGTGCCAGCAGCCGAGGGGGACATCCCTACGAGCAGTACTTC. It translates to CASSRGGHPYEQYF.

This chain joins TRBV10-3 and TRBJ2-5, with 10 bases aligning to TRBD2. Per germline, CDR1 ENHRY and CDR2 SYGVKD. This CDR3 spans 15 amino acids. The V and J ends lost 5 bases and 5 bases, in that order; junction bases with no gene match: 8. In DNA form, the CDR3 reads TGTGCCATCAGTCCCAGCGGGGGGGCCTTCGAGACCCAGTACTTC. Its protein is CAISPSGGAFETQYF.

This clonotype was detected only a few times. The chain uses TRBV12-3 or TRBV12-4 and TRBJ1-2; D is uncertain. V gave up 2 bases and J gave up 7 bases, with 8 bases separating them. This CDR3 has 12 residues. Here the CDR3 DNA reads TGTGCCAGCAGTTTAAGGTTCTTTGGCTACACCTTC. Translating it yields CASSLRFFGYTF.

The V call is TRBV5-5, the J call TRBJ2-1, with D possibly TRBD1 on 6 matching bases. The germline V gene encodes CDR1 SGHKS and CDR2 YYEKEE (reference sequence). V shed 0 bases and J shed 6 bases, with 13 bases lying between them. The CDR3 covers 15 residues. The DNA for the CDR3 is TGTGCCAGCAGCTTGGCATCCGACAGGACCAATGAGCAGTTCTTC. It translates to CASSLASDRTNEQFF. Full variable domain (rest looked up from reference TRBV5-5 and TRBJ2-1): DAGVTQSPTHLIKTRGQQVTLRCSPISGHKSVSWYQQVLGQGPQFIFQYYEKEERGRGNFPDRFSARQFPNYSSELNVNALLLGDSALYLCASSLASDRTNEQFFGPGTRLTVL.

The V gene is TRBV7-2, the J gene TRBJ2-1, with D possibly matching TRBD2 (5 bases). The germline V gene has CDR1 SGHTA and CDR2 FQGNSA. V was pared by 5 bases and J by 5 bases, with 10 bases between. The CDR3 has 13 residues. The DNA for the CDR3 is TGTGCCAGCAGCAGGCCCGGGGACAATGAGCAGTTCTTC. Translation: CASSRPGDNEQFF.

This clonotype was recorded a few times. The CDR3 DNA reads TGTGCCAGCAGCCAAGCCTTGGACAGGGGCCACGAGCAGTACTTC. As protein: CASSQALDRGHEQYF. The rearrangement links TRBV4-2 to TRBJ2-7; 9 bases are a match to TRBD1. The germline gives CDR1 LGHNA, CDR2 YNFKEQ. The CDR3 contains 15 residues. Trimming took 1 base from V and 5 from J; bases not matched to a gene: 6.

This clonotype was seen ten or more times. The genes are TRBV12-3 or TRBV12-4 and TRBJ1-1; D is ambiguous. CDR3 size: 12 residues. Between the trimmed V and J ends, which lost 8 bases and 6 bases, there was a span of 13 bases. CDR3: CASVMGPAEAFF. The CDR3 DNA reads TGTGCCAGCGTTATGGGCCCAGCTGAAGCTTTCTTT.

The sample holds many counts of this clonotype. V is TRBV7-9 and J is TRBJ2-7, with 7 bases lining up with TRBD2. The CDR3 runs 14 residues. Germline V lookup: CDR1 SEHNR, CDR2 FQNEAQ (reference sequence). V lost 2 bases, J lost 5 bases, and 6 bases stayed unmatched. CDR3 sequence: CASSLMGGTHEQYF. The CDR3 region has the DNA TGTGCCAGCAGCTTAATGGGGGGGACTCACGAGCAGTACTTC.

The chain carries TRBV2 and TRBJ2-7; 10 nucleotides match TRBD2. Germline values: CDR1 SNHLY, CDR2 FYNNEI. The trim removed 10 bases at V and 5 bases at J, leaving 14 bases unmatched. CDR3 length: 15 amino acids. CDR3 bases: TGTGCCACTCGGAGCGGGGGGGCCTTTCATCACGAGCAGTACTTC. As protein: CATRSGGAFHHEQYF.

This clonotype was counted between two and nine times. This chain connects TRBV9 to TRBJ1-1; possible D gene TRBD1, 6 bases. There are 15 residues in the CDR3. Germline V CDR1 and CDR2: SGDLS, YYNGEE. The germline V and J ends were trimmed by 4 bases and 1 base, with 14 bases remaining between them. CDR3 bases: TGTGCCAGCAGCCCCCCTGGACAGCGGAACACTGAAGCTTTCTTT. This gives the protein CASSPPGQRNTEAFF.

This clonotype turned up a few times. V usage is TRBV20-1 and J usage is TRBJ2-1; 11 bases map to TRBD2. J gave up 12 bases and V 3 bases, and 10 bases lay outside the gene matches. The V gene's germline CDR1 is DFQATT and CDR2 SNEGSKA (reference sequence). The CDR3 runs 14 residues. The CDR3 bases are TGCAGTGCTAGCCTAGCGGGGGGCGGCTTGGGGCAGTTCTTC. Its translation is CSASLAGGGLGQFF.

This clonotype has ten or more counts. J is TRBJ2-2 and V is TRBV9, with D possibly matching TRBD2 (5 bases). The CDR3 loop spans 16 amino acids. Germline V gene lookup returns CDR1 SGDLS and CDR2 YYNGEE. V lost 1 base, J lost 3 bases, and 13 bases lay in between. The CDR3 nucleotides are TGTGCCAGCAGCGTACCCTACGGGGTGGACACCGGGGAGCTGTTTTTT. This sequence encodes CASSVPYGVDTGELFF.

The chain carries TRBV7-9 and TRBJ2-7; either TRBD1 or TRBD2 may supply D (5 bases each). V gave up 2 bases and J gave up 6 bases, with 11 bases separating them. This CDR3 contains 13 residues. Germline V lookup: CDR1 SEHNR, CDR2 FQNEAQ (reference sequence). Here the CDR3 reads CASSLQGGSEQYF. CDR3 coding DNA: TGTGCCAGCAGCTTACAGGGCGGGTCCGAGCAGTACTTC.

In its sample, this clonotype was seen many times. This chain uses TRBV20-1 with TRBJ2-1; TRBD2 might be the D (6 bases). The CDR3 consists of 12 residues. V was trimmed by 5 bases and J by 10 bases, leaving 15 bases between them. The germline CDR1 and CDR2 sequences are DFQATT and SNEGSKA (reference sequence). CDR3 nucleotide sequence: TGCAGTGCTCCCCTTTGGGGGGAAGAGCAGTTCTTC. Translating it yields CSAPLWGEEQFF.

This clonotype was recorded a few times. V is TRBV19 and J is TRBJ1-2; D gene ambiguous. The CDR3 runs 11 residues. Germline assignment: CDR1 LNHDA and CDR2 SQIVND (reference sequence). Trimming left V 4 bases short and J 5 bases short, with 5 bases between. CDR3 nucleotides: TGTGCCAGTAGTACCGCGTATGGCTACACCTTC. Translated: CASSTAYGYTF.

This clonotype has a count of ten or more. This chain connects TRBV12-3 or TRBV12-4 to TRBJ2-1; TRBD2 aligns across 7 bases. J lost 5 bases, V lost 7 bases, and 14 bases had no gene match. The length of the CDR3 is 16 residues. Here the CDR3 DNA reads TGTGCCAGCACCCCGGTGCGGGCGGGGGACCACAATGAGCAGTTCTTC. Protein product: CASTPVRAGDHNEQFF.